These 7 T cell receptor beta chains were sequenced from one sample in a study of cytomegalovirus exposure and HLA in healthy donors. The PCR was carried out with 60 Vbeta primers and 13 Jbeta primers. Method: immunoSEQ multiplex PCR; TCRdb's copy keeps in-frame clones and lacks some. Of about 190,000 clones in the sample, around 86% were seen once. Sequenced sample: PBMCs. Source of these receptors: a woman between 18 and 29 years old in good health and CMV-seronegative.

The chain carries TRBV30 and TRBJ1-3; no definite D call. The CDR3 spans 13 residues. V was cut by 7 bases and J by 0 bases, with 10 bases left in between. Germline-derived CDR1 and CDR2 are GTSNPN and SVGIG (reference sequence). The DNA of the CDR3 is TGTGCCTCGGGAGTGATCTCTGGAAACACCATATATTTT. It is translated as CASGVISGNTIYF.

The genes are TRBV9 and TRBJ2-2; maybe TRBD2 (5 bases). The CDR3 length is 14 residues. V was cut by 4 bases and J by 6 bases, with 13 bases left in between. CDR1 is SGDLS and CDR2 is YYNGEE in the germline V gene. The chain's CDR3 is CASSLDYLPGELFF. In DNA, the CDR3 is TGTGCCAGCAGCCTCGACTATTTACCCGGGGAGCTGTTTTTT.

The gene calls are TRBV5-1 and TRBJ2-3; the match to TRBD1 covers 8 bases. There are 14 residues in the CDR3. Germline trimming cut 1 base from V and 6 bases from J; bases unmatched to any gene: 4. Germline V gene data show CDR1 as SGHRS and CDR2 as YFSETQ. The CDR3 DNA follows: TGCGCCAGCAGCTTGCAGAACAGGGGGGATACGCAGTATTTT. Amino acids: CASSLQNRGDTQYF.

The chain carries TRBV21-1 and TRBJ2-5; the table calls TRBD2, which could not be checked here. TRBV21-1 is described as a pseudogene. The CDR3 runs 17 residues. The CDR3 region has the DNA TGTGCCAGCAGCGCCCGCTTTAGCGGGGGGCCGGGGTTGACCCAGTACTTC. Residues: CASSARFSGGPGLTQYF.

This sequence joins TRBV28 and TRBJ1-4; D is possibly TRBD1 (6 bases). Looked up from germline, CDR1 is MDHEN and CDR2 is SYDVKM. V dropped 5 bases and J dropped 5 bases, with 21 bases sitting between them. The length of the CDR3 is 17 residues. DNA for the CDR3: TGTGCCAGCAGTCTCCTCCTCGCCCAGGGGCCGAATGAAAAACTGTTTTTT. It codes for CASSLLLAQGPNEKLFF.

J is TRBJ2-5 and V is TRBV2; no reliable D call. This CDR3 comprises 12 residues. Trimming left V 3 bases short and J 3 bases short, with 5 bases between. CDR1 SNHLY and CDR2 FYNNEI come from the germline V gene. CDR3 coding DNA: TGTGCCAGCAGTGAGATAGAAGAGACCCAGTACTTC. It yields the protein CASSEIEETQYF.

The chain is built from TRBV7-9 and TRBJ2-7; tentatively, D is TRBD1 (6 bases). Germline loops: CDR1 SEHNR, CDR2 FQNEAQ (reference sequence). This CDR3 spans 13 amino acids. V lost 6 bases and J 5 bases, leaving 14 bases between the germline ends. CDR3 amino acids: CASSLLSGDEQYF. CDR3 DNA sequence: TGTGCCAGCAGTCTACTTTCAGGGGACGAGCAGTACTTC.